The text below deals with one TCR beta chain. The antigen is not known. The data originate from a study of CD8+CD57+ T cells in acquired aplastic anemia. The wider study: The average for DNA from sorted CD4+ and CD8+ cells was about 2.9 ug.

Study-wide results and limits: Between patients and controls, approximately 29 CD8+ CDR3 sequences were found in common. The CD8+ Simpson's diversity of patients and controls was not significantly different.

The CDR3 is made up of 15 amino acids. The V segment lost 3 bases and the J segment 5 bases; nucleotides outside the gene matches: 2. The V gene's germline CDR1 is SGHDN and CDR2 FVKESK. It was genomic DNA that served as the template for profiling TCR beta VDJ and CDR3. One entry per CDR3 protein, called by TCRdb with MiXCR from the reads. The sample lists roughly 190,000 distinct CDR3 sequences, under 55% occurring once. Selection for sequencing was limited to patients who had shown CD8+CD57+ cell expansion by flow cytometry. Diagnosis of severe acquired aplastic anemia applied to all patients. Sequenced material: sorted CD4+, CD8+, or CD8+CD57+ T cells (not recorded which) from PBMCs. The origin of this receptor is a human donor with aplastic anemia. V gene TRBV14 combines with J gene TRBJ2-1, with 12 bases identical to TRBD2. This chain's CDR3 is CASSHLAGGDNEQFF. In nucleotides, the CDR3 is TGTGCCAGCAGCCATCTAGCGGGGGGGGACAATGAGCAGTTCTTC. The whole variable domain, remainder taken from reference TRBV14 and TRBJ2-1, is EAGVTQFPSHSVIEKGQTVTLRCDPISGHDNLYWYRRVMGKEIKFLLHFVKESKQDESGMPNNRFLAERTGGTYSTLKVQPAELEDSGVYFCASSHLAGGDNEQFFGPGTRLTVL.